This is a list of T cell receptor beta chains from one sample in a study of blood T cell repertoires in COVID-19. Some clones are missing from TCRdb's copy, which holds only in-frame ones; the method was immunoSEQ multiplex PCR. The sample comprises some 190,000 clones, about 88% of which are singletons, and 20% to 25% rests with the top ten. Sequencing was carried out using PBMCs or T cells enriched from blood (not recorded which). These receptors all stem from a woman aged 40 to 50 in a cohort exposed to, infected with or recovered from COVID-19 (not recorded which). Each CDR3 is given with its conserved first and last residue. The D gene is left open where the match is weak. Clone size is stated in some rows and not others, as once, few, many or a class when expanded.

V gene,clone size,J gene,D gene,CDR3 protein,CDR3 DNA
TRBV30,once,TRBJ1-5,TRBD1,CAWSARTGGGQPQHF,TGTGCCTGGAGTGCACGGACAGGGGGCGGGCAGCCCCAGCATTTT
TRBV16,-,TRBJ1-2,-,CASSPPAGGIGYTF,TGTGCCAGCAGCCCCCCGGCCGGGGGTATCGGCTACACCTTC
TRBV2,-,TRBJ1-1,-,CASSDWPGSNTEAFF,TGTGCCAGCAGTGATTGGCCCGGGTCCAACACTGAAGCTTTCTTT
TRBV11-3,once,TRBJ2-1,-,CASSFSYKFGEQFF,TGTGCCAGCAGCTTTTCCTATAAATTCGGTGAGCAGTTCTTC
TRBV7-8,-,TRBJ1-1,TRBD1,CASSPSLTSRGPRGGEAFF,TGTGCCAGCAGCCCCTCCTTGACTTCGAGGGGGCCGAGAGGTGGTGAAGCTTTCTTT
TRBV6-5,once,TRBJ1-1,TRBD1,CASSLGTANTEAFF,TGTGCCAGCAGTCTAGGGACAGCGAACACTGAAGCTTTCTTT
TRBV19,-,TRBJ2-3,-,CASSSGQLKGTDTQYF,TGTGCCAGTAGTAGCGGACAGCTAAAGGGCACAGATACGCAGTATTTT
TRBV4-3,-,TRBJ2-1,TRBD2,CASSPRTSGYNEQFF,TGCGCCAGCAGCCCAAGGACTAGCGGATACAATGAGCAGTTCTTC
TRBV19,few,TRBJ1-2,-,CASSIAAGIAYGYTF,TGTGCCAGTAGTATAGCGGCGGGAATAGCGTATGGCTACACCTTC
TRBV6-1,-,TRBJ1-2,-,CASSEAGRVYGYTF,TGTGCCAGCAGTGAAGCGGGCAGGGTCTATGGCTACACCTTC
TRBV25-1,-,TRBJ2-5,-,CASSEGAGQETQYF,TGTGCCAGCAGTGAAGGGGCGGGACAAGAGACCCAGTACTTC
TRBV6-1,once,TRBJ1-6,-,CASSEPNSPLHF,TGTGCCAGCAGTGAACCAAATTCACCCCTCCACTTT
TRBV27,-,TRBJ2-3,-,CASSLYYETDTQYF,TGTGCCAGCAGTTTATATTATGAGACAGATACGCAGTATTTT
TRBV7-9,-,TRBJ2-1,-,CASSPLRGFVQFF,TGTGCCAGCAGCCCTCTGCGGGGATTTGTGCAGTTCTTC
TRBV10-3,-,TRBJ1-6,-,CAIMAAENSPLHF,TGTGCCATTATGGCTGCGGAAAATTCACCCCTCCACTTT
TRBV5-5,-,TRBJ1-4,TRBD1,CASSLAGTGHEKLFF,TGTGCCAGCAGCTTGGCCGGGACAGGGCATGAAAAACTGTTTTTT
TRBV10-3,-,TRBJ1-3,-,CAISGTAASGNTIYF,TGTGCCATCAGTGGGACAGCGGCCTCTGGAAACACCATATATTTT
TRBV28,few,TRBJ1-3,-,CASSLTVGAGNTIYF,TGTGCCAGCAGTTTAACAGTCGGGGCTGGAAACACCATATATTTT
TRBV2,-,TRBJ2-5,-,CASQQRRVQETQYF,TGTGCCAGCCAACAGAGGAGGGTCCAAGAGACCCAGTACTTC
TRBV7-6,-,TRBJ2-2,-,CASSLRVPGELFF,TGTGCCAGCAGCTTACGGGTGCCCGGGGAGCTGTTTTTT
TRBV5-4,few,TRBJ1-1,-,CASSLMADTEAFF,TGTGCCAGCAGCTTGATGGCGGACACTGAAGCTTTCTTT
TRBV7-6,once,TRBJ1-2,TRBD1,CASSPSRTGSRGYTF,TGTGCCAGCAGCCCTAGCCGGACAGGTTCCCGGGGCTACACCTTC
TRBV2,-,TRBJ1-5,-,CASSEAQINQPQHF,TGTGCCAGCAGTGAAGCTCAGATAAATCAGCCCCAGCATTTT
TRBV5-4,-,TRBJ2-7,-,CASSSPDADYEQYF,TGTGCCAGCAGCTCCCCCGACGCGGACTACGAGCAGTACTTC
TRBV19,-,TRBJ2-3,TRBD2,CASKRGLAGPDTQYF,TGTGCCAGTAAGAGGGGACTAGCGGGCCCCGATACGCAGTATTTT
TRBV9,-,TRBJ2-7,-,CASSSHRDQGLYEQYF,TGTGCCAGCAGCTCCCACAGGGATCAGGGTCTTTACGAGCAGTACTTC
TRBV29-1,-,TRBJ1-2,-,CSVEETSYGYTF,TGCAGCGTTGAAGAAACATCCTATGGCTACACCTTC
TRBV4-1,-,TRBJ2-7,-,CASSQDPPSTSYEQYF,TGCGCCAGCAGCCAAGATCCCCCGAGCACTTCCTACGAGCAGTACTTC
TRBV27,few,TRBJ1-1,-,CASSTGSLGAEAFF,TGTGCCAGCAGTACTGGGAGCCTCGGGGCTGAAGCTTTCTTT
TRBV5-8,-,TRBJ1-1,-,CASSLALNTEAFF,TGTGCCAGCAGCTTGGCGTTGAACACTGAAGCTTTCTTT
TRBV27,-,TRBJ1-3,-,CASSRGETGNTIYF,TGTGCCAGCAGTCGGGGGGAGACTGGAAACACCATATATTTT
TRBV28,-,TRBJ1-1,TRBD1,CASSSGQGLRGGTEAFF,TGTGCCAGCAGTTCGGGACAGGGTCTTCGTGGTGGCACTGAAGCTTTCTTT
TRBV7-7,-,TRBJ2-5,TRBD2,CASSTSGEETQYF,TGTGCCAGCAGCACTAGCGGGGAGGAGACCCAGTACTTC
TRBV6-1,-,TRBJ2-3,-,CASSEAKVRGADTDTQYF,TGTGCCAGCAGTGAAGCAAAGGTCAGGGGGGCTGATACAGATACGCAGTATTTT
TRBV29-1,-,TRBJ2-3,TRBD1,CSVEGTSTGDTDTQYF,TGCAGCGTTGAAGGGACCAGTACAGGGGACACAGATACGCAGTATTTT
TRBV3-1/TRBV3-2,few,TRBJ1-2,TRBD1,CASEDRVGGYTF,TGTGCCAGCGAGGACAGGGTAGGTGGCTACACCTTC
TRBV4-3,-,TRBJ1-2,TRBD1,CASSPTRGQANYGYTF,TGCGCCAGCAGCCCCACTAGGGGGCAGGCTAACTATGGCTACACCTTC
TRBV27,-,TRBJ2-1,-,CASALLTGINNEQFF,TGTGCCAGTGCACTTCTTACAGGGATTAACAATGAGCAGTTCTTC
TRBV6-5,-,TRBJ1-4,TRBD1,CASSYLTGQGGEKLFF,TGTGCCAGCAGTTACCTTACCGGACAGGGAGGCGAAAAACTGTTTTTT
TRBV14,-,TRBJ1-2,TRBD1,CASSQDRVNYGYTF,TGTGCCAGCAGCCAGGACAGGGTGAACTATGGCTACACCTTC